A single sample is the source of the 27 T cell receptor beta chains below, sequenced in a study of blood T cell repertoires in COVID-19 (TCRdb year 2020). Library construction relied on the immunoSEQ multiplex PCR assay. The clones in this table, taken by TCRdb from immuneACCESS, are in-frame only. Not every clone is retained; where verified, under half of the shortfall comes from an unresolved V gene, and the cause of the rest is unknown. The sample has 300,000 or so clones on record, roughly nine tenths of them singletons. The ten largest clonotypes hold around 2.2% of the sample. Sequencing was carried out using peripheral blood. The receptor source for this set is a woman under 40 with COVID-19, enrolled during active disease.

The chain uses TRBV19 and TRBJ1-4; D unclear. Between the trimmed V and J ends, which lost 3 bases and 5 bases, there was a span of 7 bases. Germline V gene lookup returns CDR1 LNHDA and CDR2 SQIVND (reference sequence). This CDR3 is 13 amino acids long. The CDR3 nucleotides read TGTGCCAGTAGTATCCGTCAGAATGAAAAACTGTTTTTT. Translation gives CASSIRQNEKLFF.

This clone showed up just once. The chain combines TRBV5-4 with TRBJ1-2; D is ambiguous. Trimming took off 0 bases at V and 4 bases at J, with 10 bases between the two ends. Germline loops: CDR1 SGHNT, CDR2 YYREEE (reference sequence). The CDR3 is 14 amino acids. CDR3 sequence (DNA): TGTGCCAGCAGCTTGGTGGTTAGTCCCTATGGCTACACCTTC. This codes for CASSLVVSPYGYTF.

About this clone itself: Other nucleotide sequences in the sample specify the same CDR3. The chain employs TRBV5-1 and TRBJ1-1; D gene unclear. The CDR3 sequence is 14 residues long. Trimming pared 0 bases from V and 2 bases from J, leaving 8 bases between. The germline gives CDR1 SGHRS, CDR2 YFSETQ. Written as DNA, the CDR3 is TGCGCCAGCAGCTTGGATGGAGGTAACACTGAAGCTTTCTTT. Translated: CASSLDGGNTEAFF.

V and J are TRBV10-1 and TRBJ1-3, with D unresolved. CDR3 length: 16 residues. Trimming left V 5 bases short and J 4 bases short, with 18 bases between. CDR1 is WNHNN and CDR2 is SYGVQD in the germline V gene (reference sequence). The CDR3 reads CASSKPRPHRGNTIYF. DNA for the CDR3: TGCGCCAGCAGTAAACCCAGGCCCCATCGAGGAAACACCATATATTTT.

The J gene is TRBJ2-7, the V gene TRBV19; 7 bases align to TRBD1. The CDR3 is 15 amino acids. Per germline, CDR1 LNHDA and CDR2 SQIVND (reference sequence). V trimming: 5 bases; J trimming: 4 bases; junction bases outside the gene matches: 11. The CDR3 spells CASSSETGTTYEQYF. CDR3 sequence (DNA): TGTGCCAGTAGTTCTGAGACAGGGACGACTTACGAGCAGTACTTC.

V is TRBV28 and J is TRBJ2-7; D unresolved. The CDR3 runs to 13 residues. In germline, CDR1 is MDHEN, CDR2 SYDVKM. The germline V and J ends were trimmed by 4 bases and 6 bases, with 13 bases remaining between them. This chain's CDR3 is CASSSSLGAEQYF. The CDR3 DNA reads as TGTGCCAGCAGTTCCTCCTTGGGCGCCGAGCAGTACTTC.

This chain joins TRBV27 and TRBJ2-1; possible D gene TRBD2, 5 bases. CDR3 length equals 13 residues. V lost 5 bases and J lost 13, with 18 bases in between. Germline V CDR1 and CDR2: MNHEY, SMNVEV (reference sequence). CDR3 nucleotide sequence: TGTGCCAGCAGTCCGGACTCCCGGACGGGTCAGTTCTTC. It yields the protein CASSPDSRTGQFF.

The gene calls are TRBV27 and TRBJ2-6, with D possibly matching TRBD1 (5 bases). This CDR3 spans 16 amino acids. Germline V CDR1 and CDR2: MNHEY, SMNVEV (reference sequence). Trimming took 6 bases from V and 4 from J, leaving 16 bases between them. The CDR3 sequence is CASSQGVRSGANVLTF. For the CDR3, the DNA is TGTGCCAGCAGCCAGGGTGTAAGGTCAGGGGCCAACGTCCTGACTTTC.

The gene calls are TRBV5-6 and TRBJ2-7, with 10 bases fitting TRBD2. Germline V gene sequence: CDR1 SGHDT, CDR2 YYEEEE. V dropped 2 bases and J dropped 3; count of bases not matched to a gene: 5. The CDR3 contains 15 residues. Here the CDR3 DNA reads TGTGCCAGCAGCTTACGGACTAGCGGAGGCTACGAGCAGTACTTC. Amino acids: CASSLRTSGGYEQYF.

The rearrangement uses TRBV5-1 and TRBJ1-2, with a weak D call TRBD1 (5 bases). This CDR3 contains 14 residues. The germline V gene has CDR1 SGHRS and CDR2 YFSETQ. V was pared by 4 bases and J by 3 bases, with 13 bases between. In DNA form, the CDR3 reads TGCGCCAGCAGCCCTACGGACATGGACTATGGCTACACCTTC. This encodes CASSPTDMDYGYTF.

The chain recombines TRBV27 with TRBJ2-1, with TRBD2 as a possible D gene (5 bases). The CDR3 sequence is 15 residues long. CDR1 is MNHEY, CDR2 SMNVEV, per germline (reference sequence). Trimming left V 3 bases short and J 3 bases short, with 12 bases between. Written as DNA, the CDR3 is TGTGCCAGCAGTTTCCCCGGGGATGGCTACAATGAGCAGTTCTTC. Its translation is CASSFPGDGYNEQFF.

J is TRBJ2-3 and V is TRBV30, with TRBD2 identical over 13 bases. V was clipped by 0 bases and J by 6 bases; unmatched bases: 6. Per germline, CDR1 GTSNPN and CDR2 SVGIG (reference sequence). The CDR3 is 16 residues long. This CDR3 reads CAWSVTSGRAGDTQYF. For the CDR3, the DNA is TGTGCCTGGAGTGTCACTAGCGGGAGGGCCGGGGATACGCAGTATTTT.

This clone was seen a few times. The V and J genes are TRBV6-1 and TRBJ2-3; 10 nucleotides agree with TRBD2. The CDR3 covers 19 residues. Germline V gives CDR1 MNHNS, CDR2 SASEGT. V shed 2 bases and J 3 bases; nucleotides not matched to a gene: 14. The CDR3 DNA reads TGTGCCAGCAGTGAATGGGCTGAGTCTAGCGGGAGTCTGACAGATACGCAGTATTTT. Translated: CASSEWAESSGSLTDTQYF.

CDR3 region: CAWRPPGQGNTEAFF. The CDR3 region has the DNA TGTGCCTGGAGACCACCGGGACAGGGGAACACTGAAGCTTTCTTT. J is TRBJ1-1 and V is TRBV30, with TRBD1 matching over 9 bases. The J segment lost 1 base and the V segment lost 3 bases, leaving 6 bases of the junction unmatched. This CDR3 contains 15 residues. Germline CDR1 GTSNPN, CDR2 SVGIG (reference sequence).

The chain employs TRBV16 and TRBJ2-1; D gene uncertain. This CDR3 spans 11 amino acids. Per the germline V gene, CDR1 is KGHSY and CDR2 is FQNENV. V was shortened by 4 bases and J by 9 bases, with 7 bases between the two germline ends. CDR3 sequence reads: CASSLSGEQFF. The CDR3 nucleotides read TGTGCCAGCAGCCTTTCCGGTGAGCAGTTCTTC.

The rearrangement joins TRBV19 to TRBJ2-1; D is unclear. CDR1 LNHDA and CDR2 SQIVND come from the germline V gene (reference sequence). V lost 7 bases and J lost 4, with 11 bases in between. CDR3 length: 13 amino acids. CDR3 in DNA: TGTGCCAGTACCCAAGCAGGATACAATGAGCAGTTCTTC. This codes for CASTQAGYNEQFF.

This clone was picked up one time. J is TRBJ2-1 and V is TRBV5-4, with TRBD2 as a possible D gene (6 bases). This CDR3 has 17 residues. The V gene lost 4 bases and the J gene lost 7 bases, with 24 bases spanning the gap. Per germline, CDR1 SGHNT and CDR2 YYREEE (reference sequence). Here the CDR3 reads CASSEAGGTRDRNEQFF. CDR3 bases: TGTGCCAGCAGCGAGGCCGGGGGTACGAGGGATAGGAATGAGCAGTTCTTC.

This chain links TRBV18 with TRBJ2-7, with no clear D. V gave up 2 bases and J gave up 6 bases, with 8 bases separating them. The CDR3 extends over 12 amino acids. Germline V lookup: CDR1 KGHSH, CDR2 LQKENI. CDR3 protein: CASSPVAAEQYF. The CDR3 DNA sequence: TGTGCCAGCTCACCAGTAGCTGCCGAGCAGTACTTC.

The chain has TRBV12-5 and TRBJ1-1; TRBD1 is a possible D gene (5 bases). Germline loops: CDR1 LGHNT, CDR2 FRNRAP. This CDR3 has 18 amino acids. Trimming shortened V by 0 bases and J by 1 base, and 18 bases separated the two germline ends. The CDR3 DNA follows: TGTGCTAGTGGTTTGGTATCAAGGGGTTTGTCAAGGAACACTGAAGCTTTCTTT. Its translation is CASGLVSRGLSRNTEAFF.

The sample holds many counts of this clone. The V call is TRBV5-1, the J call TRBJ1-1; the D gene is possibly TRBD1 (6 bases). CDR3 length equals 15 residues. Trimming cost V 4 bases and J 1 base, with 14 bases left between them. Germline CDR1 is SGHRS and CDR2 is YFSETQ. In DNA form, the CDR3 reads TGCGCCAGCAGCCCGCTGGGGACAACGAACACTGAAGCTTTCTTT. As protein: CASSPLGTTNTEAFF.

The chain joins TRBV7-9 to TRBJ2-5; D unresolved. CDR3 size: 14 residues. CDR1 is SEHNR and CDR2 is FQNEAQ in the germline V gene (reference sequence). V lost 0 bases, J lost 5 bases, and 10 bases lay in between. CDR3 in DNA: TGTGCCAGCAGCTTAGCGGGTCCCAGGGAGACCCAGTACTTC. Translating it yields CASSLAGPRETQYF.

The chain has TRBV5-1 and TRBJ2-7; no definite D call. The V and J ends lost 3 bases and 3 bases respectively, with 10 bases between them. In germline, CDR1 is SGHRS, CDR2 YFSETQ. The CDR3 runs 13 residues. This chain's CDR3 is CASSYGEDYEQYF. The CDR3 DNA reads as TGCGCCAGCAGCTACGGAGAGGACTACGAGCAGTACTTC.

This sequence joins TRBV5-4 and TRBJ1-2; D is possibly TRBD1 (5 bases). CDR3 length: 14 residues. The germline V gene has CDR1 SGHNT and CDR2 YYREEE (reference sequence). Trimming cost V 4 bases and J 3 bases, with 13 bases left between them. CDR3 in amino acids: CASSPLRGDYGYTF. CDR3 DNA sequence: TGTGCCAGCAGCCCCCTACGGGGGGACTATGGCTACACCTTC.

The CDR3 region is CASSPLGGNNSPLHF. The CDR3 DNA reads as TGTGCCAGCAGCCCGCTCGGCGGAAATAATTCACCCCTCCACTTT. The rearrangement joins TRBV3-1 (or the pseudogene TRBV3-2) to TRBJ1-6; unclear D gene. Germline CDR1 and CDR2: LGHDT and YNNKEL (reference sequence). The V gene lost 4 bases and the J gene lost 5 bases, with 12 bases spanning the gap. The length of the CDR3 is 15 residues.

This clone was seen just once. The chain is built from TRBV18 and TRBJ1-4, with D possibly being TRBD1 (6 bases). CDR3 length: 15 residues. CDR1 KGHSH and CDR2 LQKENI come from the germline V gene. V gave up 3 bases and J gave up 8 bases, with 16 bases separating them. DNA for the CDR3: TGTGCCAGCTCACCGACACAGGGAATCGGCGAAAAACTGTTTTTT. Translation: CASSPTQGIGEKLFF.

V usage is TRBV18 and J usage is TRBJ2-2, with D possibly TRBD2 on 6 matching bases. Per germline, CDR1 KGHSH and CDR2 LQKENI. With 0 bases removed from V and 6 bases from J, the gap between germline ends came to 14 bases. This CDR3 region has 16 residues. The CDR3 nucleotides read TGTGCCAGCTCACCACCTAATCGGGAGAGCGCCGGGGAGCTGTTTTTT. It yields the protein CASSPPNRESAGELFF.

The CDR3 region is CASSPGTASSYEQYF. As DNA, the CDR3 is TGTGCCAGTAGTCCAGGGACAGCGAGCTCCTACGAGCAGTACTTC. The V call is TRBV19, the J call TRBJ2-7; TRBD1 agrees at 7 bases. The CDR3 spans 15 residues. V trimming: 5 bases; J trimming: 0 bases; junction bases outside the gene matches: 7. CDR1 and CDR2 (germline): LNHDA, SQIVND (reference sequence).